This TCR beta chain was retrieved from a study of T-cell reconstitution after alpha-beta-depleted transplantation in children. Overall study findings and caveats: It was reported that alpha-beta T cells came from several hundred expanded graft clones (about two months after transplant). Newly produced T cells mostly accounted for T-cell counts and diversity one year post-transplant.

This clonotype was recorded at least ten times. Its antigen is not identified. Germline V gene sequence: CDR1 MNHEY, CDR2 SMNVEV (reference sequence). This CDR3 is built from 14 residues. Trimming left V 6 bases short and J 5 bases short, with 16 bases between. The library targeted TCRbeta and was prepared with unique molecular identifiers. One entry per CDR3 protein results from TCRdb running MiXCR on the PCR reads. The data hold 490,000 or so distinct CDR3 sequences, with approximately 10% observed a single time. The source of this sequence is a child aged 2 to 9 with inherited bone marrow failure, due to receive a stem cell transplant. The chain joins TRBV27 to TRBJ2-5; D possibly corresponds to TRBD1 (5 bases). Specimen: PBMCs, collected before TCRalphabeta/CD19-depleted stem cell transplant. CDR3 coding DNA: TGTGCCAGCAGAAAAATGTCCAGGGTTGAGACCCAGTACTTC. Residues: CASRKMSRVETQYF.